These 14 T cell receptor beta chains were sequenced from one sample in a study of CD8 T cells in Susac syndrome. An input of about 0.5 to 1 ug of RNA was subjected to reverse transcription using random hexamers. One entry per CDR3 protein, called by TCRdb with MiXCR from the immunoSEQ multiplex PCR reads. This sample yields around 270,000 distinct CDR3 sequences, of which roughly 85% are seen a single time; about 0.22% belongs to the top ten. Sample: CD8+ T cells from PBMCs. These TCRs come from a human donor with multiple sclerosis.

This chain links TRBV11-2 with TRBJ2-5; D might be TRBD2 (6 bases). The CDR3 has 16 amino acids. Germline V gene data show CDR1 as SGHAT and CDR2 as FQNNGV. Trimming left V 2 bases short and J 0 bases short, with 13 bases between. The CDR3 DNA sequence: TGTGCCAGCAGCTTAACCCGGCGGGACTACCAAGAGACCCAGTACTTC. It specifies CASSLTRRDYQETQYF.

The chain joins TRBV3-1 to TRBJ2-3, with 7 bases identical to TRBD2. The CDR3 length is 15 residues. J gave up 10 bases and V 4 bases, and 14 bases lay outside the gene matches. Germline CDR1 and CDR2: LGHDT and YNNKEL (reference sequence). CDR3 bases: TGTGCCAGCAGCCCCCCGGCGGGAAGCGGGATCGCGCAGTATTTT. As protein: CASSPPAGSGIAQYF.

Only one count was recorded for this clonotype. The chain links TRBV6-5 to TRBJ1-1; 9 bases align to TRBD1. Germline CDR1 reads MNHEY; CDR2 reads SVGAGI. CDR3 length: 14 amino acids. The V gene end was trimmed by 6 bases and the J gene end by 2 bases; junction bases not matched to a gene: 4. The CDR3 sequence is CASRHRGLNTEAFF. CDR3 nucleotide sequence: TGTGCCAGCAGACACAGGGGGCTTAACACTGAAGCTTTCTTT.

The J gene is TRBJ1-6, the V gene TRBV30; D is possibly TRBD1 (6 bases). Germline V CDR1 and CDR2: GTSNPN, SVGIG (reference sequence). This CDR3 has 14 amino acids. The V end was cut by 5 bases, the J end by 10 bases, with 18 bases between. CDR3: CAWGPGTSGSPLHF. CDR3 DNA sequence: TGTGCCTGGGGACCCGGGACATCTGGGTCACCCCTCCACTTT.

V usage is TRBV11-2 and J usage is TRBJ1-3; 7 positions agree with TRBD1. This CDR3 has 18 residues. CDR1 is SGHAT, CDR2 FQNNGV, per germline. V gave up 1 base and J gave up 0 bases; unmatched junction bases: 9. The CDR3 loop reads CASSLGLGDRSSGNTIYF. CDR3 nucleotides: TGTGCCAGCAGCTTAGGCCTTGGGGACAGAAGCTCTGGAAACACCATATATTTT.

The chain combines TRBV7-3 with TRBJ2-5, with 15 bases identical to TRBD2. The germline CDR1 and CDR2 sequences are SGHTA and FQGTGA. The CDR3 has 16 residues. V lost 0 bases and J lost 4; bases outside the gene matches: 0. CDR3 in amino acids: CASSLTGLAGGETQYF. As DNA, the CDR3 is TGTGCCAGCAGCTTAACGGGACTAGCGGGAGGAGAGACCCAGTACTTC.

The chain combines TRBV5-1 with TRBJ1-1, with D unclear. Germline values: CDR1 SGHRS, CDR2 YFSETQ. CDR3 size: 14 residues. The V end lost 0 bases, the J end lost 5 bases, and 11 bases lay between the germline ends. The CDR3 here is CASSLDGGKTEAFF. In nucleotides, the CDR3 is TGCGCCAGCAGCTTGGATGGAGGGAAGACTGAAGCTTTCTTT.

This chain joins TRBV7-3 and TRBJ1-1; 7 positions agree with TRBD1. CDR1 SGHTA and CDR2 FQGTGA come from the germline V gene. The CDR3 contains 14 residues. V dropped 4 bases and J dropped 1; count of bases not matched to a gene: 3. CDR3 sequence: CASSSGGTNTEAFF. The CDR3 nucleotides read TGTGCCAGCAGCTCAGGGGGTACGAACACTGAAGCTTTCTTT.

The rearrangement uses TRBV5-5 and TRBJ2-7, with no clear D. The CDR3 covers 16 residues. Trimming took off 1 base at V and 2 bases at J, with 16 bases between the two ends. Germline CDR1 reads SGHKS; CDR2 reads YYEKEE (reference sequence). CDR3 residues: CASSLQQDGKPYEQYF. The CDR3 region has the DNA TGTGCCAGCAGCTTGCAGCAGGACGGAAAACCCTACGAGCAGTACTTC.

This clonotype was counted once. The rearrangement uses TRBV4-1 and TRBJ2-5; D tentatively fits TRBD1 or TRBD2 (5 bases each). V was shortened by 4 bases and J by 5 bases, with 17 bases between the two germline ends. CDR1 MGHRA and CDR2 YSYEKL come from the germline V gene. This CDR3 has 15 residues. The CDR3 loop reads CASSLVGGERETQYF. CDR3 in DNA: TGCGCCAGCAGCCTGGTTGGGGGAGAGCGGGAGACCCAGTACTTC.

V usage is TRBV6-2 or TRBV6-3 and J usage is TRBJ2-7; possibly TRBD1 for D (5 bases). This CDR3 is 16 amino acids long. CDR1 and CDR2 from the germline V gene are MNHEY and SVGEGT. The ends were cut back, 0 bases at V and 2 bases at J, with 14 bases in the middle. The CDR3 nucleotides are TGTGCCAGCAGTTACTCAGGCGACAGAGCCACCTACGAGCAGTACTTC. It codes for CASSYSGDRATYEQYF.

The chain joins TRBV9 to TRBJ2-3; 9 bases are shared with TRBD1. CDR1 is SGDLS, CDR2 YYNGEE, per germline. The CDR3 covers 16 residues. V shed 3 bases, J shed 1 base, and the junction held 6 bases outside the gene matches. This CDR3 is CASSAIQGARTDTQYF. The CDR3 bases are TGTGCCAGCAGCGCCATACAGGGGGCTCGCACAGATACGCAGTATTTT. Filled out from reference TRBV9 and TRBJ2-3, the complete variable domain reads DSGVTQTPKHLITATGQRVTLRCSPRSGDLSVYWYQQSLDQGLQFLIQYYNGEERAKGNILERFSAQQFPDLHSELNLSSLELGDSALYFCASSAIQGARTDTQYFGPGTRLTVL.

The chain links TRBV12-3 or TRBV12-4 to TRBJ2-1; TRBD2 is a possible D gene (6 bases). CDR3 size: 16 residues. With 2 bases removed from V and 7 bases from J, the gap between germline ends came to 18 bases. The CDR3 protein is CASSLFGVQEGNEQFF. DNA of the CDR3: TGTGCCAGCAGTTTATTTGGGGTCCAGGAGGGAAATGAGCAGTTCTTC.

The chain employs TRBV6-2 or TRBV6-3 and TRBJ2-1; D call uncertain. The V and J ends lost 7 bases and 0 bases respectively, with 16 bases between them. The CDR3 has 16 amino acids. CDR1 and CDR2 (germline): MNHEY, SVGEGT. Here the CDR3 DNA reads TGTGCCAGCAACCTGGAGCCGCTGAGCTCCTACAATGAGCAGTTCTTC. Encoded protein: CASNLEPLSSYNEQFF.